This is a list of T cell receptor beta chains from one sample in a study of regulatory and conventional T cells in RAG deficiency. This table comes from immunoSEQ multiplex PCR, and its TCRdb copy is limited to in-frame clones, with some not included. The profile shows roughly 30,000 clones, about 90% of them singletons. The same specimen was also included in a second study, on regulatory T cells.

The sample taken for sequencing was Tregs sorted from blood. The source is a human donor in good health. Both conserved end residues are part of each CDR3. D genes are given only for firm matches. Some rows mark clone size as missing; the rest say once, few, many or name a class of expanded clone.

>-|-|TRBJ2-1|TRBV25-1
TGTGCCAGCAGTGAATCACGGGGACTCATAGTTCATGAGCAGTTCTTC
CASSESRGLIVHEQFF
>-|-|TRBJ2-3|TRBV2
TGTGCCAGCAGGGCCCCTCGGGATACGCAGTATTTT
CASRAPRDTQYF
>-|-|TRBJ1-5|TRBV7-2
TGTGCCAGCAGCTTATGGGGTCGGGGCAATCAGCCCCAGCATTTT
CASSLWGRGNQPQHF
>-|-|TRBJ1-2|TRBV6-6
TGTGCCAGCAGTTACTCAGGGGGTCGTGGCTACACCTTC
CASSYSGGRGYTF
>-|-|TRBJ1-6|TRBV11-2
TGTGCCAGCAGCTTAATATTGTACAGCCGAGATAATTCACCCCTCCACTTT
CASSLILYSRDNSPLHF
>TRBD1|-|TRBJ1-2|TRBV5-1
TGCGCCAGCAGCTTGAAAGACAGGGCGGCCGGCTACACCTTC
CASSLKDRAAGYTF
>-|-|TRBJ2-7|TRBV7-9
TGTGCCAGCAGCCCCGGTAGTCAAATCCACGGGGTGCAGTACTTC
CASSPGSQIHGVQYF
>TRBD2|-|TRBJ2-2|TRBV9
TGTGCCAGCAGCGTAGCCCCTAGCGGGGGGTCCCCGACCGGGGAGCTGTTTTTT
CASSVAPSGGSPTGELFF
>TRBD2|-|TRBJ2-7|TRBV18
TGTGCCAGCTCACCCCCATGGGAGCGGGGGGGCGGGGAGCAGTACTTC
CASSPPWERGGGEQYF
>TRBD1|-|TRBJ1-6|TRBV5-1
TGCGCCAGCAGCCCGGGACAGAACCTCTATAATTCACCCCTCCACTTT
CASSPGQNLYNSPLHF
>TRBD2|-|TRBJ2-5|TRBV7-2
TGTGCCAGCAGCGCCTACCAGGGACTACTTCTGGAGACCCAGTACTTC
CASSAYQGLLLETQYF
>-|-|TRBJ1-1|TRBV9
TGTGCCAGCAGCGGGGACGGAGGAGGTGAAGCTTTCTTT
CASSGDGGGEAFF
>-|-|TRBJ1-1|TRBV5-1
TGCGCCAGCAGCTTTTCAGCTATGAACACTGAAGCTTTCTTT
CASSFSAMNTEAFF
>-|-|TRBJ1-2|TRBV7-3
TGTGCCAGCAGCTTCGGACCCTACTATGGCTACACCTTC
CASSFGPYYGYTF
>-|-|TRBJ2-1|TRBV7-2
TGTGCCAGCAGCTTGATAGCGACACTGCAGTTCTTC
CASSLIATLQFF
>-|-|TRBJ2-2|TRBV7-9
TGTGCCAGCAGCTTCCCTCCGGGAGGACAGGGATTCGCCGGGGAGCTGTTTTTT
CASSFPPGGQGFAGELFF
>-|-|TRBJ2-1|TRBV2
TGTGCCAGCAGTGCACCTGGCTTGATAGGGCCCTCCTACAATGAGCAGTTCTTC
CASSAPGLIGPSYNEQFF
>-|once|TRBJ1-4|TRBV7-2
TGTGCCAGCAGCTTAAGAAGAACAGGAAGGCGTAATGAAAAACTGTTTTTT
CASSLRRTGRRNEKLFF
>-|-|TRBJ1-3|TRBV6-5
TGTGCCAGCAGTAGACAGCTATCCTCTGGAAACACCATATATTTT
CASSRQLSSGNTIYF
>TRBD1|-|TRBJ1-1|TRBV7-9
TGTGCCAGCAGCTTAGCTAACAGGGGTTCGAACACTGAAGCTTTCTTT
CASSLANRGSNTEAFF
>-|-|TRBJ2-7|TRBV7-8
TGTGCCAGCAGCTTAGACCGAGGCCAATCCTACGAGCAGTACTTC
CASSLDRGQSYEQYF
>TRBD2|-|TRBJ2-7|TRBV5-1
TGCGCCAGCAGCTTGGTAGTAGCGGGGGGATACGAGCAGTACTTC
CASSLVVAGGYEQYF
>-|-|TRBJ2-3|TRBV6-5
TGTGCCAGCAGTTATAGAACCAGGGCGGGAGATACGCAGTATTTT
CASSYRTRAGDTQYF
>-|-|TRBJ1-2|TRBV15
TGTGCCACCAGCAGAGAGGGCAGGGAGGATGGCTACACCTTC
CATSREGREDGYTF
>-|-|TRBJ1-1|TRBV7-9
TGTGCCAGCAGCTTAGACCTGGGTGGTGTTGAAGCTTTCTTT
CASSLDLGGVEAFF
>-|-|TRBJ1-6|TRBV28
TGTGCCAGCAGTCCGCTCTTGACAGGCAGTTATAATTCACCCCTCCACTTT
CASSPLLTGSYNSPLHF
>-|-|TRBJ1-6|TRBV5-1
TGCGCCAGCAGCAGGGAATATAATTCACCCCTCCACTTT
CASSREYNSPLHF
>-|-|TRBJ1-2|TRBV18
TGTGCCAGCTCACCACCGGCGGGGGGCTCTGGCTACACCTTC
CASSPPAGGSGYTF
>-|few|TRBJ2-7|TRBV11-3
TGTGCCAGCAGCTCGGACGGCGCATCCTACGAGCAGTACTTC
CASSSDGASYEQYF
>-|-|TRBJ2-7|TRBV7-2
TGTGCCAGCAGTTCCGGGACTCGCTACGAGCAGTACTTC
CASSSGTRYEQYF
>TRBD2|once|TRBJ2-3|TRBV29-1
TGCAGCGTTGGGGGCGGGGGGGCCACCTCAGATACGCAGTATTTT
CSVGGGGATSDTQYF
>-|-|TRBJ2-3|TRBV6-5
TGTGCCAGCAGTTACAGTTCCGCGGGGGCCACAGATACGCAGTATTTT
CASSYSSAGATDTQYF
>-|-|TRBJ1-2|TRBV6-5
TGTGCCAGCAGTTACTCTTCAGGCCCGGGGCGAGGCTACACCTTC
CASSYSSGPGRGYTF
>TRBD1|-|TRBJ1-2|TRBV14
TGTGCCAGCGGACAGGCGTACTATGGCTACACCTTC
CASGQAYYGYTF
>-|-|TRBJ1-2|TRBV7-2
TGTGCCAGCAGCTTTGGCCTTAACTATGGCTACACCTTC
CASSFGLNYGYTF
>-|-|TRBJ2-3|TRBV6-5
TGTGCCAGCAGTTACTCGCGAGTGTGGGGTACGCAGTATTTT
CASSYSRVWGTQYF
>-|-|TRBJ1-3|TRBV29-1
TGCAGCGGTGAGACGTCTGGAAACACCATATATTTT
CSGETSGNTIYF
>-|few|TRBJ2-7|TRBV5-1
TGCGCCAGCCGCCAGACCAGCCTCTCCTACGAGCAGTACTTC
CASRQTSLSYEQYF
>-|-|TRBJ1-4|TRBV10-3
TGTGCCATCAGTGCGGGCAATAATGAAAAACTGTTTTTT
CAISAGNNEKLFF
>-|-|TRBJ2-2|TRBV2
TGTGCCAGCAGTGACAGGCTGAACACCGGGGAGCTGTTTTTT
CASSDRLNTGELFF
>-|medium-sized|TRBJ2-6|TRBV5-6
TGTGCCAGCAGCTACCGCGGGACAAGCTCTGGGGCCAACGTCCTGACTTTC
CASSYRGTSSGANVLTF
>-|-|TRBJ2-2|TRBV5-4
TGTGCCAGCAGCTTTGGGGGACGCAGCCACACCGGGGAGCTGTTTTTT
CASSFGGRSHTGELFF
>TRBD1|once|TRBJ2-7|TRBV28
TGTGCCAGCAGATCCACAGGGGTGTTTTACGAGCAGTACTTC
CASRSTGVFYEQYF
>TRBD1|-|TRBJ1-1|TRBV7-6
TGTGCCAGCAGCAGAGCGCCGGGACAGGGAATACGGGCTGAAGCTTTCTTT
CASSRAPGQGIRAEAFF
>-|-|TRBJ2-3|TRBV14
TGTGCCAGCAGCCGGGGGGGCAGCACAGATACGCAGTATTTT
CASSRGGSTDTQYF
>-|-|TRBJ2-1|TRBV5-1
TGCGCCAGCAGCCCGGGATTCACTGAGCAGTTCTTC
CASSPGFTEQFF
>-|-|TRBJ1-1|TRBV25-1
TGTGCCAGCAGTGAATACCTTGAAGCTTTCTTT
CASSEYLEAFF
>-|-|TRBJ1-5|TRBV7-2
TGTGCCAGCAGCTTATACGGGGGAGCTAATAGCAATCAGCCCCAGCATTTT
CASSLYGGANSNQPQHF